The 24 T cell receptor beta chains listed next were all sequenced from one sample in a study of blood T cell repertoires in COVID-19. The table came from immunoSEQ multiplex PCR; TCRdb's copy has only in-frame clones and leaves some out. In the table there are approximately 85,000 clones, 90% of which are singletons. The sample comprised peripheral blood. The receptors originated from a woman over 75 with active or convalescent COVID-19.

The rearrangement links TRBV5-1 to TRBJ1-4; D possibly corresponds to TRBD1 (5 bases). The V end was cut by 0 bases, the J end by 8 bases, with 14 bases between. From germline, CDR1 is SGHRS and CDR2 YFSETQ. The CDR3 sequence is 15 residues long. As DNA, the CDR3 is TGCGCCAGCAGCTTGGTAGCAGGGTCGTCGGAAAAACTGTTTTTT. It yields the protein CASSLVAGSSEKLFF.

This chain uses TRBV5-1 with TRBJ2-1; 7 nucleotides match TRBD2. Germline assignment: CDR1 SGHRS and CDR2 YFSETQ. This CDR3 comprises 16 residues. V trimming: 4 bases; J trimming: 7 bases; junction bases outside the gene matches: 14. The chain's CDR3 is CASSPPERGFGNEQFF. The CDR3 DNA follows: TGCGCCAGCAGCCCCCCGGAGCGGGGCTTCGGGAATGAGCAGTTCTTC.

CDR3 sequence reads: CASSKTAAIYGAKNIQYF. CDR3 in DNA: TGTGCCAGCAGCAAAACGGCAGCGATCTATGGAGCCAAAAACATTCAGTACTTC. The V gene is TRBV21-1, the J gene TRBJ2-4; the DNA was not compared with TRBD2, the D call given in the table. TRBV21-1 is a recognized pseudogene. The CDR3 has 18 amino acids.

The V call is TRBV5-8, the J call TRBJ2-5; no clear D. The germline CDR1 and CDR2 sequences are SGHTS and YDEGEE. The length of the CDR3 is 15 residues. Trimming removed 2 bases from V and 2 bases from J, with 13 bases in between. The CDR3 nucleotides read TGTGCCAGCAGCTTTGGCAACCAGAATCAAGAGACCCAGTACTTC. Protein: CASSFGNQNQETQYF.

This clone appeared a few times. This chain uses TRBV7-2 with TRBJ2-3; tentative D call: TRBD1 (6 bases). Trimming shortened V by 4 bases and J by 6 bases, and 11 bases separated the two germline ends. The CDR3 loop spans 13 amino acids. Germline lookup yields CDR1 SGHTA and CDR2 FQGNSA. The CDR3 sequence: CASSWNREDTQYF. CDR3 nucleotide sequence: TGTGCCAGCAGCTGGAACAGGGAGGATACGCAGTATTTT.

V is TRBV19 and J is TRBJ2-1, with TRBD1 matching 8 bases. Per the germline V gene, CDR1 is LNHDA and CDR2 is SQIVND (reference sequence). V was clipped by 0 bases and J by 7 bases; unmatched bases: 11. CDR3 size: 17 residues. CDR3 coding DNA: TGTGCCAGTAGTATAGATAGTCGGCAGGGGGCGGGAAATGAGCAGTTCTTC. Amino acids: CASSIDSRQGAGNEQFF.

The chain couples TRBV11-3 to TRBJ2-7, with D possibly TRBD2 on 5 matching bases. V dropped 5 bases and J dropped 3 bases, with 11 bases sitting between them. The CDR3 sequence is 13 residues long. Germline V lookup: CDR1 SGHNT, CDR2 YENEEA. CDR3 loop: CASSHGLSYEQYF. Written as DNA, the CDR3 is TGTGCCAGCAGCCACGGACTGAGCTACGAGCAGTACTTC. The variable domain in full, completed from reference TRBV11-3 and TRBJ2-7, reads EAGVVQSPRYKIIEKKQPVAFWCNPISGHNTLYWYLQNLGQGPELLIRYENEEAVDDSQLPKDRFSAERLKGVDSTLKIQPAELGDSAVYLCASSHGLSYEQYFGPGTRLTVT.

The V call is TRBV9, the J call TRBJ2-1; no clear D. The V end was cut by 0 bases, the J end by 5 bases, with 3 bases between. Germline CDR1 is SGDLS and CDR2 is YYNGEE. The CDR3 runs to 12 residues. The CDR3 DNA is TGTGCCAGCAGCGTAGCAGACAATGAGCAGTTCTTC. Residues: CASSVADNEQFF.

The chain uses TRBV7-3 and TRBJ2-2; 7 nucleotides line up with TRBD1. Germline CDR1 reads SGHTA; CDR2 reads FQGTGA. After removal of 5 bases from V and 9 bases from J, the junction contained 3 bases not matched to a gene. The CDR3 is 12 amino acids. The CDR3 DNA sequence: TGTGCCAGCAGCAAGACAGGGAGGGAGCTGTTTTTT. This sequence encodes CASSKTGRELFF.

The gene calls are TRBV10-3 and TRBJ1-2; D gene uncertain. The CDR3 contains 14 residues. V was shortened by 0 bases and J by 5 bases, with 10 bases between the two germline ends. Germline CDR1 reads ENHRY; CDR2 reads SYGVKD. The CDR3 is CAISESDGDYGYTF. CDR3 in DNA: TGTGCCATCAGTGAGTCGGACGGGGATTATGGCTACACCTTC.

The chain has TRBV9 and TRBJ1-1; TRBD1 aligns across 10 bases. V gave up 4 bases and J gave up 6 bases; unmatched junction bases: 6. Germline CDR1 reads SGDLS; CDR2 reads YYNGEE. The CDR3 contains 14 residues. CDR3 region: CASSPPDRGSEAFF. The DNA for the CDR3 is TGTGCCAGCAGCCCACCGGACAGGGGGTCTGAAGCTTTCTTT.

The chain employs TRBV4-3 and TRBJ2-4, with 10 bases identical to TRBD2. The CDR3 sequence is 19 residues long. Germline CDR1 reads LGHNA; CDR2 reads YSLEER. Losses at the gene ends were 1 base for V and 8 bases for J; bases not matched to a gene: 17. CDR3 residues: CASSQGPAGGPAALDIQYF. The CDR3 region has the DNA TGCGCCAGCAGCCAAGGTCCAGCGGGAGGGCCGGCCGCGCTAGACATTCAGTACTTC.

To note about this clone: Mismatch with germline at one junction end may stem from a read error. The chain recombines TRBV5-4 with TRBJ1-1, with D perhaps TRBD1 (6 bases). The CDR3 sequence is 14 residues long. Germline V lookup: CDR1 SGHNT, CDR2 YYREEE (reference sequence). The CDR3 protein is CASTLNRVGTEAFF. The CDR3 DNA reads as TGTGCCAGCACCTTGAACAGGGTGGGCACTGAAGCTTTCTTT.

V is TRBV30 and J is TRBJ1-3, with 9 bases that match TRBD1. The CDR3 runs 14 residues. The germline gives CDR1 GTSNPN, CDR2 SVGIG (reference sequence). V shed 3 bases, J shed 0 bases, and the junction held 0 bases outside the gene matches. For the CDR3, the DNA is TGTGCCTGGAGGACAGGGGGCTCTGGAAACACCATATATTTT. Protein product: CAWRTGGSGNTIYF.

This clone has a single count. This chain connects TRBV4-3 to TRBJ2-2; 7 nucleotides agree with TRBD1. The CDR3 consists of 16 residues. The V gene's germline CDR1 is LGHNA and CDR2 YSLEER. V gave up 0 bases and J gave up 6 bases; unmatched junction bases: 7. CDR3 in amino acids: CASSQDWAGGAGELFF. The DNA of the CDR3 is TGCGCCAGCAGCCAAGATTGGGCAGGGGGAGCCGGGGAGCTGTTTTTT.

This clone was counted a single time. The CDR3 DNA follows: TGTGCCAGCAGCTTAGCCAGCGGCGGGGAGCAGTTCTTC. It yields the protein CASSLASGGEQFF. This sequence joins TRBV7-3 and TRBJ2-1; D may be TRBD2 (5 bases). Germline V gene sequence: CDR1 SGHTA, CDR2 FQGTGA. Trimming cost V 2 bases and J 10 bases, with 12 bases left between them. The CDR3 length is 13 residues.

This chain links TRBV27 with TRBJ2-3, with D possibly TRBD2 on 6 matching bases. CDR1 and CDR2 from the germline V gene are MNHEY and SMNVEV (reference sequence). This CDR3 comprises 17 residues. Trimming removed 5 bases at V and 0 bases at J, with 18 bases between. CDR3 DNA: TGTGCCAGCAGTCGCCGCCGGGGAAGCGGGAGCACAGATACGCAGTATTTT. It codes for CASSRRRGSGSTDTQYF.

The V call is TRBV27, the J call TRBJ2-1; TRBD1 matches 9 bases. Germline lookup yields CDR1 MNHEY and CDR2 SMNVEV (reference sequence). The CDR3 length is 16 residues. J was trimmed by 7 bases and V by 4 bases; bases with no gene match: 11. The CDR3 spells CASSSNRGQPENEQFF. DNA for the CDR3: TGTGCCAGCAGTTCGAACAGGGGGCAGCCAGAAAATGAGCAGTTCTTC.

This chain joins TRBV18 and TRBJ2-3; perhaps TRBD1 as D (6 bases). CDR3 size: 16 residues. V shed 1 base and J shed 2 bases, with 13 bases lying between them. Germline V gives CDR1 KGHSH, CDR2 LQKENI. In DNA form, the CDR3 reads TGTGCCAGCTCACCACTCGGGGACACAACCACAGATACGCAGTATTTT. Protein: CASSPLGDTTTDTQYF.

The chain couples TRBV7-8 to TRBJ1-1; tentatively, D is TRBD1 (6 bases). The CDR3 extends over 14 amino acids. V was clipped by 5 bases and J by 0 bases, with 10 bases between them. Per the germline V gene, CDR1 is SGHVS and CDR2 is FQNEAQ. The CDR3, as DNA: TGTGCCAGCAGCGCCGGGACATTGAACACTGAAGCTTTCTTT. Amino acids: CASSAGTLNTEAFF.

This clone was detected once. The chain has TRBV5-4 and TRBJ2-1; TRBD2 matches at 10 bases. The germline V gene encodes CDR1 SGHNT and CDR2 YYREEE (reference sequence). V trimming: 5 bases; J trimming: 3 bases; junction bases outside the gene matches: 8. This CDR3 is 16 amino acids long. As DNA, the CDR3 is TGTGCCAGCAGTCTCAGCGGGGGGGTAAACTACAATGAGCAGTTCTTC. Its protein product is CASSLSGGVNYNEQFF.

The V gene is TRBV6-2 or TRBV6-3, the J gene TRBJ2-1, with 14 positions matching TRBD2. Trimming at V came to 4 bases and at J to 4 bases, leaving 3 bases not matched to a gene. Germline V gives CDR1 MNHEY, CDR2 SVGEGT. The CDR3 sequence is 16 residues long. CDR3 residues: CASSSGLAGGYNEQFF. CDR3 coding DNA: TGTGCCAGCAGTTCCGGACTAGCGGGAGGTTACAATGAGCAGTTCTTC.

CDR3: CASSLRAFGNTIYF. CDR3 sequence (DNA): TGTGCCAGCAGTTTGAGGGCCTTTGGAAACACCATATATTTT. J is TRBJ1-3 and V is TRBV28; D is uncertain. The CDR3 covers 14 residues. V was clipped by 3 bases and J by 3 bases, with 9 bases between them. Germline CDR1 and CDR2: MDHEN and SYDVKM. The full variable domain, in which reference TRBV28 and TRBJ1-3 provide the parts outside the CDR3, is DVKVTQSSRYLVKRTGEKVFLECVQDMDHENMFWYRQDPGLGLRLIYFSYDVKMKEKGDIPEGYSVSREKKERFSLILESASTNQTSMYLCASSLRAFGNTIYFGEGSWLTVV.

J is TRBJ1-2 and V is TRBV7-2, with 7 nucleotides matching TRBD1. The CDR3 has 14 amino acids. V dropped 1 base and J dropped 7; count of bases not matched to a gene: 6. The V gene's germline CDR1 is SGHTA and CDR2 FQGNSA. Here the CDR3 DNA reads TGTGCCAGCAGCTTAGAGCCAGGGGGAAGTGGCTACACCTTC. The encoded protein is CASSLEPGGSGYTF.